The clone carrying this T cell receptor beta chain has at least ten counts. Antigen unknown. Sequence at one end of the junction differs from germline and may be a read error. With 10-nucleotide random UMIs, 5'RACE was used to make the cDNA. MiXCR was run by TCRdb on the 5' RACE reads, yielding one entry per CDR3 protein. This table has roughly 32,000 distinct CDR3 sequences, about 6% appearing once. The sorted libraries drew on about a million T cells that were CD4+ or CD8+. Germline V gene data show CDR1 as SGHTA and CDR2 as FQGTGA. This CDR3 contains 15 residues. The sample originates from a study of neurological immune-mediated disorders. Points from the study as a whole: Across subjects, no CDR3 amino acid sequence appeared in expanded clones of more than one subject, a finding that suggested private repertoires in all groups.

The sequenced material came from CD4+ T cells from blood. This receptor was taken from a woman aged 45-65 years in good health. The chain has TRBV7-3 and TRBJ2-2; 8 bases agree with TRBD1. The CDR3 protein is CVSSRDRRRTGELFF. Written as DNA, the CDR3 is TGTGTCAGCAGCCGGGACAGGCGTCGGACCGGGGAGCTGTTTTTT.